The clone carrying this TCR beta chain is large within its sample. Its antigen is as yet unknown. Noted treatment: roughly 10-day PBMC culture with coronavirus spike peptide pools or control peptides (ViraFEST assay). It was before the COVID-19 pandemic (2011-2018) that the unexposed donor's CD4+ T cells were collected. Sequencing of cultured CD4+ T cell DNA used the Oncomine TCR Beta short-read assay. TCRdb re-called the PCR reads with MiXCR, one entry per CDR3 protein. The sample gives about 1,300 distinct CDR3 sequences, around 13% of which show up once; 27% is in the top ten. This record comes from a study of vaccination and CD4 T cells after COVID-19. The V end was cut by 2 bases, the J end by 6 bases, with 11 bases between. This CDR3 is 15 amino acids long. Germline lookup yields CDR1 SGHTA and CDR2 FQGTGA.

Material for sequencing was CD4+ T cells from blood, cultured in vitro. This TCR was recovered from a human donor in good health. The V call is TRBV7-3, the J call TRBJ1-6; maybe TRBD1 (6 bases). DNA of the CDR3: TGTGCCAGCAGCTTAGGGGGCAGGAGTAATTCACCCCTCCACTTT. Protein: CASSLGGRSNSPLHF.